This record concerns one TCR beta chain sequence. The conserved closing phenylalanine or tryptophan is absent in this CDR3, likely reflecting a read error. The PCR template was genomic DNA. Multiplex PCR with 30 forward and 13 reverse primers amplified the TCR beta CDR3. MiXCR, run by TCRdb on the multiplex PCR reads, gives a single entry per CDR3 protein. The repertoire holds 270,000 or so distinct CDR3 sequences, roughly 48% seen once, with around 13% in the top ten. The CDR3 runs to 17 residues. Germline V gives CDR1 SGHVS, CDR2 FNYEAQ. The V end was cut by 6 bases, the J end by 2 bases, with 21 bases between. The data were obtained in a study of type 1 and type 2 diabetes patients.

This TCR was sampled from a man aged 18 to 29 with type 2 diabetes. Source material: peripheral blood mononuclear cells (PBMCs). The chain carries TRBV7-6 and TRBJ2-3; TRBD2 is a possible D gene (5 bases). CDR3 in DNA: TGTGCCAGCAGTGAAGACGGTAGGACTGGCGACACAGATACGCAGTATCTT. As protein: CASSEDGRTGDTDTQYL.